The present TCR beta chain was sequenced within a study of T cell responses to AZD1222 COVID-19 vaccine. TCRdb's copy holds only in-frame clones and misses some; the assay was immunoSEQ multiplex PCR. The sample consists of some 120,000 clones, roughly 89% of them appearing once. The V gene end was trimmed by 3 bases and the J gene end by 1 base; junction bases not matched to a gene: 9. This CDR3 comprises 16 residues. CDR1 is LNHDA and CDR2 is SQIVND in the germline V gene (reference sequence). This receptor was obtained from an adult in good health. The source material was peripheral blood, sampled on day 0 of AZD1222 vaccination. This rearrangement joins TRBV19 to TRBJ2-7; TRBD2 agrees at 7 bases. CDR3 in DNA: TGTGCCAGTAGTATGTCGAGAGGACTAGTTTCCTACGAGCAGTACTTC. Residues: CASSMSRGLVSYEQYF.